The 11 T cell receptor beta chains below come from one sample, sequenced in a study of blood T cell repertoires in COVID-19. Sequenced by immunoSEQ multiplex PCR; TCRdb stores in-frame clones only, minus some. The table records 250,000 to 300,000 clones, roughly 90% of them present only once. Sample: PBMCs or T cells enriched from blood (not recorded which). The receptors derive from a woman under 40 who had recovered from COVID-19.

J is TRBJ1-5 and V is TRBV19; D might be TRBD1 (5 bases). Germline CDR1 is LNHDA and CDR2 is SQIVND (reference sequence). V was cut by 10 bases and J by 2 bases, with 18 bases left in between. This CDR3 is built from 15 residues. This CDR3 is CAIKGTVEGNQPQHF. The DNA of the CDR3 is TGTGCCATAAAGGGGACTGTTGAAGGCAATCAGCCCCAGCATTTT.

The chain joins TRBV11-2 to TRBJ1-2; the match to TRBD1 covers 8 bases. J was trimmed by 8 bases and V by 5 bases; bases with no gene match: 16. The CDR3 length is 16 residues. Per germline, CDR1 SGHAT and CDR2 FQNNGV. CDR3 in amino acids: CASSSTRTGGVGGYTF. CDR3 nucleotides: TGTGCCAGCAGCAGCACCCGAACAGGGGGAGTAGGGGGCTACACCTTC.

V gene TRBV13 combines with J gene TRBJ2-7, with 8 bases that match TRBD2. The CDR3 has 15 amino acids. Germline values: CDR1 PRHDT, CDR2 FYEKMQ (reference sequence). V was pared by 1 base and J by 3 bases, with 5 bases of the junction left unmatched. CDR3 nucleotides: TGTGCCAGCAGCTTAGTACGGGAGGGCCACTACGAGCAGTACTTC. It encodes CASSLVREGHYEQYF.

The CDR3 region has the DNA TGTGCCAGTACCAGCATGACGGGATATGGCTACACCTTC. Translating gives CASTSMTGYGYTF. The chain has TRBV19 and TRBJ1-2; D is uncertain. Germline V gene sequence: CDR1 LNHDA, CDR2 SQIVND (reference sequence). V was pared by 7 bases and J by 5 bases, with 14 bases between. The CDR3 is 13 residues long. Based on the CDR3 plus reference TRBV19 and TRBJ1-2, the full variable domain is DGGITQSPKYLFRKEGQNVTLSCEQNLNHDAMYWYRQDPGQGLRLIYYSQIVNDFQKGDIAEGYSVSREKKESFPLTVTSAQKNPTAFYLCASTSMTGYGYTFGSGTRLTVV.

V usage is TRBV5-8 and J usage is TRBJ1-6; tentative D call: TRBD1 (6 bases). Germline V CDR1 and CDR2: SGHTS, YDEGEE. CDR3 length: 15 residues. Trimming took 4 bases from V and 2 from J, leaving 10 bases between them. Written as DNA, the CDR3 is TGTGCCAGCAGCCTCAGGGGCACCTATAATTCACCCCTCCACTTT. Encoded protein: CASSLRGTYNSPLHF.

This chain uses TRBV7-2 with TRBJ2-1, with TRBD2 identical over 9 bases. The germline V gene has CDR1 SGHTA and CDR2 FQGNSA. The ends lost 1 base at V and 7 bases at J; junction bases unmatched: 5. CDR3 length: 15 amino acids. This CDR3 reads CASSLDAGGLNEQFF. The CDR3 nucleotides are TGTGCCAGCAGCTTAGACGCGGGAGGGCTAAATGAGCAGTTCTTC.

The gene calls are TRBV2 and TRBJ1-4, with 11 bases matching TRBD1. This CDR3 has 18 residues. CDR1 is SNHLY, CDR2 FYNNEI, per germline. The V and J ends lost 6 bases and 2 bases, in that order; junction bases with no gene match: 11. The CDR3, as DNA: TGTGCCAGCAGCTTACCCGGGACAGGGGGTTTGACTAATGAAAAACTGTTTTTT. This encodes CASSLPGTGGLTNEKLFF.

The V call is TRBV5-1, the J call TRBJ1-2; possible D gene TRBD1, 5 bases. CDR1 and CDR2 (germline): SGHRS, YFSETQ. The CDR3 totals 12 residues. Deletions cut 3 bases from V and 6 bases from J, with 9 bases between. As DNA, the CDR3 is TGCGCCAGCAGCTCCACCAGGGATGGCTACACCTTC. Translating it yields CASSSTRDGYTF.

The CDR3 here is CATQGGNTEAFF. CDR3 nucleotide sequence: TGTGCCACACAGGGGGGGAACACTGAAGCTTTCTTT. The V call is TRBV10-3, the J call TRBJ1-1; TRBD1 matches at 8 bases. Germline V gives CDR1 ENHRY, CDR2 SYGVKD. The trim removed 10 bases at V and 1 base at J, leaving 2 bases unmatched. CDR3 length: 12 residues.

This chain links TRBV27 with TRBJ1-1; D possibly corresponds to TRBD1 (5 bases). CDR1 and CDR2 from the germline V gene are MNHEY and SMNVEV (reference sequence). The CDR3 spans 13 residues. The V and J ends lost 2 bases and 5 bases respectively, with 9 bases between them. The CDR3 spells CASSLQGRTEAFF. CDR3 DNA sequence: TGTGCCAGCAGTTTACAGGGTAGGACTGAAGCTTTCTTT.

This chain links TRBV11-3 with TRBJ2-4, with 9 bases that match TRBD1. V lost 0 bases, J lost 10 bases, and 7 bases stayed unmatched. The CDR3 contains 15 residues. The germline CDR1 and CDR2 sequences are SGHNT and YENEEA. The CDR3 here is CASSLDVRTGEIQYF. The CDR3 DNA reads TGTGCCAGCAGCTTAGATGTGAGGACAGGGGAGATTCAGTACTTC.